The source of this TCR beta chain is a study of technical replicates of blood from a few donors. Sequencing used immunoSEQ multiplex PCR; TCRdb keeps in-frame clones, though not all of them. This sample has about 100,000 clones; about 94% occur once, and the top ten carry 0.2% to 0.25%. This CDR3 region has 13 residues. V lost 4 bases, J lost 5 bases, and 12 bases lay in between. Germline CDR1 is SQVTM and CDR2 is ANQGSEA. The source is a human donor in good health. V gene TRBV29-1 combines with J gene TRBJ2-1, with D maybe TRBD2 (5 bases). Sequencing used T cells isolated from PBMCs. The CDR3 DNA is TGCAGCGTTGGAATTAGCGTTAACAATGAGCAGTTCTTC. Its translation: CSVGISVNNEQFF.